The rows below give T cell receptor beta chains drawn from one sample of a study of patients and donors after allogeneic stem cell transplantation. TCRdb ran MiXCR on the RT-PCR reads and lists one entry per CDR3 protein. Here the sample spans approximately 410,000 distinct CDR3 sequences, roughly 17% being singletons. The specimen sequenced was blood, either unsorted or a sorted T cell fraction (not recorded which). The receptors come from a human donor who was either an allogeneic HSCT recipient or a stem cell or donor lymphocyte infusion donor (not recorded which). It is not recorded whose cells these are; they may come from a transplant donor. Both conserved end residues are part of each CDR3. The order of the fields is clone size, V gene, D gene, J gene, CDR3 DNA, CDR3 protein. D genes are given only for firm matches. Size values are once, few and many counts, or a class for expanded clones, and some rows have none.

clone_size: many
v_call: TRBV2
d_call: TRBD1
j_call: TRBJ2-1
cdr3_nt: TGTGCCAGCAGTAAGGACAGGGGCAATGAGCAGTTCTTC
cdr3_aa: CASSKDRGNEQFF

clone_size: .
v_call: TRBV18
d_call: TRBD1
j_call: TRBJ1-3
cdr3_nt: TGTGCCAGCTCCGTCGGGACAGATAAAGGAAACACCATATATTTT
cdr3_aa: CASSVGTDKGNTIYF

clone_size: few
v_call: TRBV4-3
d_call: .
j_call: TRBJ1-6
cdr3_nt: TGCGCCAGCAGCCAAGCCTTTAGGTCCCGGAATTCACCCCTCCACTTT
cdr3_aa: CASSQAFRSRNSPLHF

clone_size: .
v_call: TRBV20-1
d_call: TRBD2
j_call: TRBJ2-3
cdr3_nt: TGCAGTGCTAGGTCCCTGGGGATCCGGACTAGCGGCCTCCGTGATACGCAGTATTTT
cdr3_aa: CSARSLGIRTSGLRDTQYF

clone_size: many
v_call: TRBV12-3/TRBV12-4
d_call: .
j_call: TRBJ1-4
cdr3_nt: TGTGCCAGCAGTTTCCGAACAAATGAAAAACTGTTTTTT
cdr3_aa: CASSFRTNEKLFF

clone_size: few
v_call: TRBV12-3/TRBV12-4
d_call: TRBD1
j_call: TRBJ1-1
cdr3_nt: TGTGCCAGCAGTGGACAGGGGGGGAACACTGAAGCTTTCTTT
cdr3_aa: CASSGQGGNTEAFF

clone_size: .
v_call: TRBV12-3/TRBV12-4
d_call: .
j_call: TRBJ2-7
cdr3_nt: TGTGCCAGCAGTTTAAGGTGGAAGGACGAGCAGTACTTC
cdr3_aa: CASSLRWKDEQYF

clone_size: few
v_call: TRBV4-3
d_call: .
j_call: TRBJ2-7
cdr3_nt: TGCGCCAGCAGCCAAGAATTTGGGATCCCCTACGAGCAGTACTTC
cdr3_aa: CASSQEFGIPYEQYF

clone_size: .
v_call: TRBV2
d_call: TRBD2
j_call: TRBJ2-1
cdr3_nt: TGTGCCAGCAAGACTAGCGGACATAACAATGAGCAGTTCTTC
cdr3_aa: CASKTSGHNNEQFF

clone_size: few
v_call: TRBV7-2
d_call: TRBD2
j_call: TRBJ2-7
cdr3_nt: TGTGCCAGCAGCCCTAGCGGGAAGCGGGGGGAGCAGTACTTC
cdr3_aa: CASSPSGKRGEQYF

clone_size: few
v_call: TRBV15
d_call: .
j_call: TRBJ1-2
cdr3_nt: TGTGCCACCAGCAGAGCCTTAGTCCCTAACTATGGCTACACCTTC
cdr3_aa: CATSRALVPNYGYTF

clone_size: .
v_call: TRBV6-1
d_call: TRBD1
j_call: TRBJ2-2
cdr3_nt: TGTGCCAGCAGCCCCGACAGGGCAAACACCGGGGAGCTGTTTTTT
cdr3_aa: CASSPDRANTGELFF

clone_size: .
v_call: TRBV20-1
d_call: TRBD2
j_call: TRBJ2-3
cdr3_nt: TGCAGTGCTAGGACTAGCGGGAAGAAGGATACGCAGTATTTT
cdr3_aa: CSARTSGKKDTQYF

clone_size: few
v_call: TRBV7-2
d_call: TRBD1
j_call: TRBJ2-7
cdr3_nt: TGTGCCAGCAGCTTAGTAGTCCTGGGACAGGGGGCATACGAGCAGTACTTC
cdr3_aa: CASSLVVLGQGAYEQYF

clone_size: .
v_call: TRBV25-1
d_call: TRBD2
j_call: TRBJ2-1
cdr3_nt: TGTGCCAGCAGTGAATATTTAGCGGGAGGGCCCGGTGAGCAGTTCTTC
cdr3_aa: CASSEYLAGGPGEQFF

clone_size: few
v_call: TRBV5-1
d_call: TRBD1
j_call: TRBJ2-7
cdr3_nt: TGCGCCAGCAGCCTCGGACAGGGCGAAAGGGCGCGCGAGCAGTACTTC
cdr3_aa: CASSLGQGERAREQYF

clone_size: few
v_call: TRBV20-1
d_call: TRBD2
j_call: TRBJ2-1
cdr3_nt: TGCAGTGCCCCGGAAGCGGGAACCTACAATGAGCAGTTCTTC
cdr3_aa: CSAPEAGTYNEQFF

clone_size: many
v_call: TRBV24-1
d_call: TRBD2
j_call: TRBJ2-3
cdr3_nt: TGTGCCACCAGTGATTCCCTCGGACTAGCGGGAGTCACAGATACGCAGTATTTT
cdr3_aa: CATSDSLGLAGVTDTQYF

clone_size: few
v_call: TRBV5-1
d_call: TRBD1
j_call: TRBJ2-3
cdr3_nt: TGCGCCAGCAGCTTACGGACAGGCAGCACAGATACGCAGTATTTT
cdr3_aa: CASSLRTGSTDTQYF

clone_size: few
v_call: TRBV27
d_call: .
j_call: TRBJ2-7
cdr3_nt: TGTGCCAGCAGCCGGGCCGACCTCTACGAGCAGTACTTC
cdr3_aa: CASSRADLYEQYF

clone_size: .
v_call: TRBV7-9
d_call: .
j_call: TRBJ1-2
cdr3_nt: TGTGCCAGCAAGATCGGGGAATTCGATGGCTACACCTTC
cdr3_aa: CASKIGEFDGYTF

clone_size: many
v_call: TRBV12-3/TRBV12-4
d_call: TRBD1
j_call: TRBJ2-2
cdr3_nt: TGTGCCAGCAGTTCCACCGGGACAGGGGGCTCAGGGGAGCTGTTTTTT
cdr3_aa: CASSSTGTGGSGELFF

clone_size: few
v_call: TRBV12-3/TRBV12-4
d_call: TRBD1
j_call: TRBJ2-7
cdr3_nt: TGTGCCAGCGGGGGGACAGGACCCTACGAGCAGTACTTC
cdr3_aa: CASGGTGPYEQYF

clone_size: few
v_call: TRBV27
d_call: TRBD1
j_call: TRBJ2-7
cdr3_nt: TGTGCCAGCAGTTCCAGGGGGCGAGAGATCAACGAGCAGTACTTC
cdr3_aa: CASSSRGREINEQYF

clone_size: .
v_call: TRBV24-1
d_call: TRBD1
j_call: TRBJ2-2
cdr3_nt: TGTGCCACCAGTGATGCGACAGGGCGTAGCACCGGGGAGCTGTTTTTT
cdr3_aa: CATSDATGRSTGELFF

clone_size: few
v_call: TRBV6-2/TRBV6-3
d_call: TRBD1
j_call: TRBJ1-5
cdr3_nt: TGTGCCAGCAGTTACGAACAGGGGGCGATAAGCAATCAGCCCCAGCATTTT
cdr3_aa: CASSYEQGAISNQPQHF

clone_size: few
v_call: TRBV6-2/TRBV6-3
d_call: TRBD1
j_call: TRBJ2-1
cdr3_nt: TGTGCCAGCAGTCCTAGGACAGGGGGACGGATGAGGCAGTTCTTC
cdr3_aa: CASSPRTGGRMRQFF

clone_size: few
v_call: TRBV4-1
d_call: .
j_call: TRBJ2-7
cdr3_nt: TGCGCCAGCAGCCTACAAACGGGGAGGATCTTCAACGAGCAGTACTTC
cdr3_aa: CASSLQTGRIFNEQYF

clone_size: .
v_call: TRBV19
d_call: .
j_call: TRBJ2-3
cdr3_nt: TGTGCCAGTAGTCTTCCAGGGAAAGGGACAGATACGCAGTATTTT
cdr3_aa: CASSLPGKGTDTQYF

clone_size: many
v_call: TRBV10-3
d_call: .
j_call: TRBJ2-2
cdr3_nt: TGTGCCATCAGGGGGTCCCCCGGGACCGGGGAGCTGTTTTTT
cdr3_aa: CAIRGSPGTGELFF

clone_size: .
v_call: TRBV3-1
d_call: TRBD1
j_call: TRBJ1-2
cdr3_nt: TGTGCCAGCAGCCAGGTCGGACAGGGTGGTGGCTACACCTTC
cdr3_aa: CASSQVGQGGGYTF

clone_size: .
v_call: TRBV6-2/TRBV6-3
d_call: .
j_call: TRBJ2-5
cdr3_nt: TGTGCCAGCAGTTCGTCCGACCGACTGTACTTGGGGGAGACCCAGTACTTC
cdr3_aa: CASSSSDRLYLGETQYF

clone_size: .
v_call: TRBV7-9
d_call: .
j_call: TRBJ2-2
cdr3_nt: TGTGCCAGCAGCCCTTCTAGCAAGAGAACCGGGGAGCTGTTTTTT
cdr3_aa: CASSPSSKRTGELFF